This T cell receptor beta chain came from a study of T cell repertoires in cytomegalovirus infection. Study-level points and caveats: Dominant in the ex vivo response were TCR beta clonotypes restricted by HLA-C and specific for CMV.

This CDR3 spans 15 amino acids. CDR1 is MNHGY, CDR2 SAAAGT, per germline. V shed 8 bases and J shed 7 bases, with 20 bases lying between them. Notes on this clonotype: Antigen specificity is unknown.

TCRdb re-analysed the reads in MiXCR, keeping a single row per CDR3 protein. In the table there are 600,000 to 800,000 distinct CDR3 sequences, 24% of which are singletons. The J gene is TRBJ2-2, the V gene TRBV6-8; either TRBD1 or TRBD2 may fit D (6 bases each). This receptor was identified in a human donor in good health (CMV status not recorded). Some clones in this sample may be carry-over from other donors' samples. The sequencing sample was made of CD8+ T cells from PBMCs. CDR3 coding DNA: TGTGCCAGCGGCCGGGGGCGAGCTAGGGACGGGGAGCTGTTTTTT. Residues: CASGRGRARDGELFF.